This T cell receptor beta chain appears in the sequencing data of a study of blood T cells in healthy people across ages. The CDR3 extends over 16 amino acids. V shed 0 bases, J shed 4 bases, and the junction held 7 bases outside the gene matches. The V gene's germline CDR1 is MNHEY and CDR2 SVGEGT. The count of this clonotype is one. What it binds is unknown. The authors ran a second PCR of about 7 to 11 cycles using a sample-barcoded 5' primer and a J-beta primer mix. A tag from a template-switch adaptor with 12 random nucleotides marked each cDNA molecule. TCRdb recomputed calls from the 5' RACE reads with MiXCR, one row per CDR3 protein. The sample records 1 million to 1.2 million distinct CDR3 sequences, around two fifths being singletons. Ten milliliters of peripheral blood were drawn from each donor into EDTA-treated tubes. Points from the study as a whole: A greater number of naive CD4+ cells and higher diversity distinguished long-lived donors from aged donors.

The material sequenced was blood. The rearrangement links TRBV6-2 or TRBV6-3 to TRBJ1-2; 8 bases align to TRBD1. The TCR sequence derives from a man aged 18 to 29 in good health. This chain's CDR3 is CASSYSPTGEVYGYTF. DNA for the CDR3: TGTGCCAGCAGTTACTCGCCGACAGGGGAGGTCTATGGCTACACCTTC.